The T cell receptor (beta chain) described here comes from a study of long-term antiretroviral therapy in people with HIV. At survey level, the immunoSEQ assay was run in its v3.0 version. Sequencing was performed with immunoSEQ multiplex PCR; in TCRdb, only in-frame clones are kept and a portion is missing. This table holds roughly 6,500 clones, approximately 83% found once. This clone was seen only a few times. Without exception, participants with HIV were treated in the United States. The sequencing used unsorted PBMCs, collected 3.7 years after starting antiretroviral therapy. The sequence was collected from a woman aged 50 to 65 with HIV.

The CDR3 DNA is TGTGCCAGCAGTCACCTATCTCGACATTCGAATCAGCCCCAGCATTTT. Protein: CASSHLSRHSNQPQHF. This chain uses TRBV5-4 with TRBJ1-5; D is unresolved. CDR3 size: 16 residues. Germline V gene lookup returns CDR1 SGHNT and CDR2 YYREEE (reference sequence). Trimming stripped 5 bases from V and 4 bases from J, with 19 bases between. Complete variable domain (other parts from reference TRBV5-4 and TRBJ1-5): ETGVTQSPTHLIKTRGQQVTLRCSSQSGHNTVSWYQQALGQGPQFIFQYYREEENGRGNFPPRFSGLQFPNYSSELNVNALELDDSALYLCASSHLSRHSNQPQHFGDGTRLSIL.